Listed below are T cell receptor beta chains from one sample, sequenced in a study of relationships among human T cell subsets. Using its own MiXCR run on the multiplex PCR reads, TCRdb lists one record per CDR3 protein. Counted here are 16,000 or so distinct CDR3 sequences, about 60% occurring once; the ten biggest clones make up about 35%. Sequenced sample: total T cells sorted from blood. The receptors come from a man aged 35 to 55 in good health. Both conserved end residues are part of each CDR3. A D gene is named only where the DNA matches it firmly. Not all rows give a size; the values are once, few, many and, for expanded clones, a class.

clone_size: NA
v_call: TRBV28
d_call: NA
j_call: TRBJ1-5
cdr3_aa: CASSSQGPQPQHF
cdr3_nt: TGTGCCAGCAGTTCCCAAGGGCCTCAGCCCCAGCATTTT

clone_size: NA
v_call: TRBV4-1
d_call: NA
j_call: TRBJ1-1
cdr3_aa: CASSQASAGLNTEAFF
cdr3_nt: TGCGCCAGCAGCCAGGCCTCCGCCGGCTTGAACACTGAAGCTTTCTTT

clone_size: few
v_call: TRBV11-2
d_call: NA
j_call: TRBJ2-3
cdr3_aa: CASSLLRNTQYF
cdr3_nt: TGTGCCAGCAGCTTGCTTAGGAATACGCAGTATTTT

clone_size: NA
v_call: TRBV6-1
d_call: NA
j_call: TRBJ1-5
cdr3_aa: CASTEGRNQPQHF
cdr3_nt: TGTGCCAGCACAGAAGGGCGCAATCAGCCCCAGCATTTT

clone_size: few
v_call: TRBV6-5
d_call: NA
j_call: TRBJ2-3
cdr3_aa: CASSAQDSTDTQYF
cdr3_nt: TGTGCCAGCAGTGCCCAGGACAGCACAGATACGCAGTATTTT

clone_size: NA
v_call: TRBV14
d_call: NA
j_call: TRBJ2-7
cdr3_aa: CASSQAQGNEQYF
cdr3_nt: TGTGCCAGCAGCCAAGCCCAGGGTAACGAGCAGTACTTC

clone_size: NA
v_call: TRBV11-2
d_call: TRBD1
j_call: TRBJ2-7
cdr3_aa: CASSLGRQGYYEQYF
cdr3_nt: TGTGCCAGCAGCTTAGGGCGACAGGGATACTACGAGCAGTACTTC

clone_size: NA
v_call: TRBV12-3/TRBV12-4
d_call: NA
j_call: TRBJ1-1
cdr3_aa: CASTWDIENLNTEAFF
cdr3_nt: TGTGCCAGCACGTGGGACATAGAAAACTTGAACACTGAAGCTTTCTTT

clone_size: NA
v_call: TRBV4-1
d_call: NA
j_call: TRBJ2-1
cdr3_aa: CASSQAPGAGGEQFF
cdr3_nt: TGCGCCAGCAGCCAAGCCCCGGGGGCGGGTGGTGAGCAGTTCTTC

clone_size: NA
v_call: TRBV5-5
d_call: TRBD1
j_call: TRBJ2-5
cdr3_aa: CASSWGQGAIETQYF
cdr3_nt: TGTGCCAGCAGCTGGGGACAGGGGGCGATTGAGACCCAGTACTTC

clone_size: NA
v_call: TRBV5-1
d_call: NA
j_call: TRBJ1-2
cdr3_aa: CASSLGLGNYGYTF
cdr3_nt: TGCGCCAGCAGCTTGGGTCTGGGGAACTATGGCTACACCTTC

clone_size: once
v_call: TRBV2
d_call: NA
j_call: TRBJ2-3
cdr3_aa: CASSSTGLDGDTQYF
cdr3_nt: TGTGCCAGCAGTAGCACAGGCCTCGACGGAGATACGCAGTATTTT

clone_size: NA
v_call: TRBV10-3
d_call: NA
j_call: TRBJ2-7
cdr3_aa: CAISESNGRSHEQYF
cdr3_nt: TGTGCCATCAGTGAGTCGAATGGCAGAAGCCACGAGCAGTACTTC

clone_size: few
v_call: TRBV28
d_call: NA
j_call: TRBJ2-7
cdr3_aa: CASSLGGRGEQYF
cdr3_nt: TGTGCCAGCAGTTTAGGGGGCCGAGGCGAGCAGTACTTC

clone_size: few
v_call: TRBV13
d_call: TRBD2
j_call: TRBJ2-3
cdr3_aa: CASSSGLVSTDTQYF
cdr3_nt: TGTGCCAGCAGCTCGGGACTAGTAAGCACAGATACGCAGTATTTT

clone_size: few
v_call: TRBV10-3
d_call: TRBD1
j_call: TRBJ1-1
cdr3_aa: CAIRASRGSNTEAFF
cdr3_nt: TGTGCCATCAGGGCGTCCAGGGGGTCGAACACTGAAGCTTTCTTT

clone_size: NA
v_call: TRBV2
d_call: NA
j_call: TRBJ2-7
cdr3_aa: CASKFAPNSYEQYF
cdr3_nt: TGTGCCAGCAAATTCGCCCCCAACAGCTACGAGCAGTACTTC

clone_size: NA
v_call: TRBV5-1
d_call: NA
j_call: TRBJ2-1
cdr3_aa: CASSELGEQFF
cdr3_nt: TGCGCCAGCAGCGAACTAGGTGAGCAGTTCTTC